The rows below give T cell receptor beta chains drawn from one sample of a study of cytomegalovirus exposure and HLA in healthy donors. TCRdb keeps only in-frame clones here, not all; method: immunoSEQ multiplex PCR. The specimen's table records about 130,000 clones. The sequenced sample consisted of PBMCs. These receptors came from a woman in her 40s in good health and CMV-seropositive. The CDR3 runs from the conserved cysteine through the conserved F or W. D genes are given only for firm matches.

d_call: TRBD2
v_call: TRBV5-1
j_call: TRBJ2-5
cdr3_nt: TGCGCCAGCAGCCGTCTAGCGGGAGAGGTAGAGACCCAGTACTTC
cdr3_aa: CASSRLAGEVETQYF

d_call: NA
v_call: TRBV2
j_call: TRBJ2-7
cdr3_nt: TGTGCCAGCAGTGAGGGGGCGGGGGACATTATCTACTACGAGCAGTACTTC
cdr3_aa: CASSEGAGDIIYYEQYF

d_call: NA
v_call: TRBV21-1
j_call: TRBJ2-7
cdr3_nt: TGTGCCAGCAGCAAAGGAAGCCGACAGGGGATCTACGAGCAGTACTTC
cdr3_aa: CASSKGSRQGIYEQYF

d_call: TRBD2
v_call: TRBV6-6
j_call: TRBJ2-5
cdr3_nt: TGTGCCAGCAGTTACGTAGTAGCGGGGCCCCCCGAGACCCAGTACTTC
cdr3_aa: CASSYVVAGPPETQYF

d_call: TRBD1
v_call: TRBV27
j_call: TRBJ2-6
cdr3_nt: TGTGCCACCTCCCCTAACCGGGACAGGGAATTCTCTGGGGCCAACGTCCTGACTTTC
cdr3_aa: CATSPNRDREFSGANVLTF

d_call: NA
v_call: TRBV27
j_call: TRBJ2-7
cdr3_nt: TGTGCCAGCAGCCCCCCTGATTCGGCTCAGCGGTACTTC
cdr3_aa: CASSPPDSAQRYF

d_call: TRBD1
v_call: TRBV2
j_call: TRBJ2-1
cdr3_nt: TGTGCCAGCAGTCCGGGACAGCTCTTGGCCGGGGCCTACAATGAGCAGTTCTTC
cdr3_aa: CASSPGQLLAGAYNEQFF

d_call: TRBD1
v_call: TRBV28
j_call: TRBJ2-7
cdr3_nt: TGTGCCAGCAGTTTCCGGGACAGGGTTAGTTACGAGCAGTACTTC
cdr3_aa: CASSFRDRVSYEQYF

d_call: NA
v_call: TRBV28
j_call: TRBJ2-3
cdr3_nt: TGTGCCAGCAGTTTAGAGGGAGTGACGCAGTATTTT
cdr3_aa: CASSLEGVTQYF

d_call: NA
v_call: TRBV15
j_call: TRBJ1-5
cdr3_nt: TGTGCCACCAGCCTCCCCCGGGGGCCCCAGCATTTT
cdr3_aa: CATSLPRGPQHF

d_call: NA
v_call: TRBV6-5
j_call: TRBJ1-1
cdr3_nt: TGTGCCAGCAGCCCGGGATTGCTCGGCACTGAAGCTTTCTTT
cdr3_aa: CASSPGLLGTEAFF

d_call: NA
v_call: TRBV20-1
j_call: TRBJ1-1
cdr3_nt: TGCAGTGCAGCCCCGGACACTGAAGCTTTCTTT
cdr3_aa: CSAAPDTEAFF

d_call: NA
v_call: TRBV28
j_call: TRBJ1-3
cdr3_nt: TGTGCCAGCGGTTCGCGCTCTGGAAACACCATATATTTT
cdr3_aa: CASGSRSGNTIYF

d_call: NA
v_call: TRBV7-6
j_call: TRBJ2-7
cdr3_nt: TGTGCCAGCAGCCTTAGCGGTAACACCTACGAGCAGTACTTC
cdr3_aa: CASSLSGNTYEQYF

d_call: TRBD1
v_call: TRBV18
j_call: TRBJ2-2
cdr3_nt: TGTGCCAGCTCACCCCCGGGACAGGGGAGGACCGGGGAGCTGTTTTTT
cdr3_aa: CASSPPGQGRTGELFF

d_call: TRBD2
v_call: TRBV27
j_call: TRBJ2-7
cdr3_nt: TGTGCCAGCAGTTCACGGACTAGCCGCGACGAGCAGTACTTC
cdr3_aa: CASSSRTSRDEQYF

d_call: NA
v_call: TRBV28
j_call: TRBJ2-2
cdr3_nt: TGTGCCAGCAGTTTCCTTAGCGGTAACACCGGGGAGCTGTTTTTT
cdr3_aa: CASSFLSGNTGELFF

d_call: TRBD2
v_call: TRBV5-1
j_call: TRBJ2-5
cdr3_nt: TGCGCCAGCAGCACCAGACTAGCGGCCCAAGAGACCCAGTACTTC
cdr3_aa: CASSTRLAAQETQYF

d_call: NA
v_call: TRBV27
j_call: TRBJ2-5
cdr3_nt: TGTGCCAGCAGACCCCGGACTTTTCGGGATGGAGAGACCCAGTACTTC
cdr3_aa: CASRPRTFRDGETQYF

d_call: TRBD2
v_call: TRBV5-1
j_call: TRBJ2-7
cdr3_nt: TGCGCCAGCAGCTTGATTGCGGGAGGCTCCTACGAGCAGTACTTC
cdr3_aa: CASSLIAGGSYEQYF

d_call: TRBD2
v_call: TRBV13
j_call: TRBJ2-7
cdr3_nt: TGTGCCAGCAGCTCCTTTAGCGGGGGTACCTACGAGCAGTACTTC
cdr3_aa: CASSSFSGGTYEQYF

d_call: TRBD1
v_call: TRBV19
j_call: TRBJ1-2
cdr3_nt: TGTGCCAGTAATTACAGGGGGCGAGGAAACTATGGCTACACCTTC
cdr3_aa: CASNYRGRGNYGYTF